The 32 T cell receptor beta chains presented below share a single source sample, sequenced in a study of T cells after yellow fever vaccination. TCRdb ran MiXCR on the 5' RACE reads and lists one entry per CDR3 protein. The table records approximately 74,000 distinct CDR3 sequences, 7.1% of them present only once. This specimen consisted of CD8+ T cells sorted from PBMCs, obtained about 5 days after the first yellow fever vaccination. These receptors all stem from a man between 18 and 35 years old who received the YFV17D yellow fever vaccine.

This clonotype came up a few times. The CDR3 is CASSQGIGFSYEQYV. Written as DNA, the CDR3 is TGCGCCAGCAGCCAAGGGATCGGTTTCTCCTACGAGCAGTACGTC. The V and J genes are TRBV4-1 and TRBJ2-7; D gene unclear. Germline V CDR1 and CDR2: MGHRA, YSYEKL. Trimming cost V 1 base and J 0 bases, with 10 bases left between them. The CDR3 runs 15 residues.

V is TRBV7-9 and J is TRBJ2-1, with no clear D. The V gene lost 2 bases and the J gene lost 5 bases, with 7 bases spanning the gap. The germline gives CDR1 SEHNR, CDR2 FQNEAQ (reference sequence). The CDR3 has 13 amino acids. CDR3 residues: CASSLNENNEQFF. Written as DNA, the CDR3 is TGTGCCAGCAGCTTAAACGAAAACAATGAGCAGTTCTTC.

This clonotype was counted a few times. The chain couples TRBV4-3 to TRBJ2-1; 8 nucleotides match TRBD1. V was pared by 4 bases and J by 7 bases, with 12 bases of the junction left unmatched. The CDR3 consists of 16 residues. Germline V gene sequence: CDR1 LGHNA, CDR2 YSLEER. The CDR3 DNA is TGCGCCAGCAGCCCAGACAGGGGCCTGGTTAGAAATGAGCAGTTCTTC. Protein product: CASSPDRGLVRNEQFF.

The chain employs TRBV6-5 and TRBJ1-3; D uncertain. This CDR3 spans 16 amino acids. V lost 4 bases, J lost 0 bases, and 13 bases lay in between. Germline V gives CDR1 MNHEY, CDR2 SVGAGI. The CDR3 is CASSFLPGNSGNTIYF. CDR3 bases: TGTGCCAGCAGTTTTCTCCCCGGGAACTCTGGAAACACCATATATTTT.

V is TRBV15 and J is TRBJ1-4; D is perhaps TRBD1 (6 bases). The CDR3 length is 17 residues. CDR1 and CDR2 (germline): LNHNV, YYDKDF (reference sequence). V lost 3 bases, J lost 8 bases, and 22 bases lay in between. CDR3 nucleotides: TGTGCCACCAGCAGGCAGAGGGGCTGGGGGGCCGGAGAAAAACTGTTTTTT. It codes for CATSRQRGWGAGEKLFF.

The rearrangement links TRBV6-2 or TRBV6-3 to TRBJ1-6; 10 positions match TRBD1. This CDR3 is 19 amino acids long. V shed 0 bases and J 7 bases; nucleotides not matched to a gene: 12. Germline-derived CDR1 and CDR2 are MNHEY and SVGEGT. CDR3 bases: TGTGCCAGCAGTTACTCGATTACTTCCGGGACAGGGGAAAATTCACCCCTCCACTTT. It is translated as CASSYSITSGTGENSPLHF.

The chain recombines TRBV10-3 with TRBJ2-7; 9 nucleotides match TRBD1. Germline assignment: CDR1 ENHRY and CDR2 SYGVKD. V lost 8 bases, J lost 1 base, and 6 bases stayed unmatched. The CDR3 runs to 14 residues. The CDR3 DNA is TGTGCCATCGGAAACGGGACAGGGTCCTACGAGCAGTACTTC. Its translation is CAIGNGTGSYEQYF.

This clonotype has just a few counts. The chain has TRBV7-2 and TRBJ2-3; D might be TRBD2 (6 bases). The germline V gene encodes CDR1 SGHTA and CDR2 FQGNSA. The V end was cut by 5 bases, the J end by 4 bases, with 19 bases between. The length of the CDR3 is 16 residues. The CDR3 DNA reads TGTGCCAGCAGCCCACGGAGGAGGGTAGGGCCAGATACGCAGTATTTT. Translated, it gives CASSPRRRVGPDTQYF.

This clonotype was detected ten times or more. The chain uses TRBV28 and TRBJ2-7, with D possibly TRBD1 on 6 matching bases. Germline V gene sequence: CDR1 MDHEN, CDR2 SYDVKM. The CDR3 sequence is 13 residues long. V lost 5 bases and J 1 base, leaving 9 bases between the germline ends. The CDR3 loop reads CASSHDRSYEQYV. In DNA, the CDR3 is TGTGCCAGCAGTCACGACAGGTCCTACGAGCAGTACGTC.

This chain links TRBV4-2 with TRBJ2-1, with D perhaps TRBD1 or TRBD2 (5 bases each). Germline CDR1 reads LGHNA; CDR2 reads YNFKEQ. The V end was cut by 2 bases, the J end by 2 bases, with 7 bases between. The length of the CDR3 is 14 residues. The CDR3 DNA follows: TGTGCCAGCAGCCAAACGGGACCCTACAATGAGCAGTTCTTC. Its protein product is CASSQTGPYNEQFF.

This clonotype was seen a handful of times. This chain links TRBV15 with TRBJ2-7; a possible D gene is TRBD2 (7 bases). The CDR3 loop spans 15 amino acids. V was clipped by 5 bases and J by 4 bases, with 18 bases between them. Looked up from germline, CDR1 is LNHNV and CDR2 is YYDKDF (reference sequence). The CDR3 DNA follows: TGTGCCACCAGCCCCCCGGGGGGCCCTTCTTACGAGCAGTACTTC. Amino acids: CATSPPGGPSYEQYF.

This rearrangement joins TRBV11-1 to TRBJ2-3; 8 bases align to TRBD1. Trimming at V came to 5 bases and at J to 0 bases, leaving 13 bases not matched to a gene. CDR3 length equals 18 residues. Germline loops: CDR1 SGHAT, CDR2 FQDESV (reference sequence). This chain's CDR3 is CASSHTAQGAGSTDTQYF. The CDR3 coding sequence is TGTGCCAGCAGCCATACCGCCCAGGGGGCGGGTAGCACAGATACGCAGTATTTT.

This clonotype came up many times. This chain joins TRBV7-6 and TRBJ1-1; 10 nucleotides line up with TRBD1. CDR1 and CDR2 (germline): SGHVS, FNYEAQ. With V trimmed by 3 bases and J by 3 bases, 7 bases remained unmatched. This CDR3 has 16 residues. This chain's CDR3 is CASSFPGTGEYTEAFF. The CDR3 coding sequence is TGTGCCAGCAGCTTCCCGGGGACAGGGGAATACACTGAAGCTTTCTTT.

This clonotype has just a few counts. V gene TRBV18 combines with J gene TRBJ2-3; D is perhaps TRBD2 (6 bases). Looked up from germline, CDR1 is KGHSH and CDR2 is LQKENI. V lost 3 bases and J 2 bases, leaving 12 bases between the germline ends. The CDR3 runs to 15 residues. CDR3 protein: CASSPDGGSTDTQYF. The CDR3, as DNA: TGTGCCAGCTCACCGGACGGGGGTTCCACAGATACGCAGTATTTT. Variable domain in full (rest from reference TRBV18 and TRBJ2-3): NAGVMQNPRHLVRRRGQEARLRCSPMKGHSHVYWYRQLPEEGLKFMVYLQKENIIDESGMPKERFSAEFPKEGPSILRIQQVVRGDSAAYFCASSPDGGSTDTQYFGPGTRLTVL.

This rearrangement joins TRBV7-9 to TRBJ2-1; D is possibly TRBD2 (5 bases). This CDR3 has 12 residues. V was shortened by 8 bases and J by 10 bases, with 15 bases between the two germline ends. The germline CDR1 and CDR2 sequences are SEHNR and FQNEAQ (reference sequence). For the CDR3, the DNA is TGTGCCAGCGCAGGATCCCCGGGGGAGCAGTTCTTC. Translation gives CASAGSPGEQFF.

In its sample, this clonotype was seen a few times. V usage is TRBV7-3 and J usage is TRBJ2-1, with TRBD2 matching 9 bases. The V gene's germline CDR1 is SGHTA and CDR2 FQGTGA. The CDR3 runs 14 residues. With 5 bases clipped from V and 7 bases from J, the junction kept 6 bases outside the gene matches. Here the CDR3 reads CASSHSGGPNEQFF. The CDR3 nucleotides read TGTGCCAGCAGCCATAGCGGGGGCCCTAATGAGCAGTTCTTC.

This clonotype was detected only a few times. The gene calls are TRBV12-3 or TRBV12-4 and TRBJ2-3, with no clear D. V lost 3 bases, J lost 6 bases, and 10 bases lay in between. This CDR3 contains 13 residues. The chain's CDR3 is CASSFPQEDTQYF. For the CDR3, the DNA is TGTGCCAGCAGTTTCCCACAAGAGGATACGCAGTATTTT.

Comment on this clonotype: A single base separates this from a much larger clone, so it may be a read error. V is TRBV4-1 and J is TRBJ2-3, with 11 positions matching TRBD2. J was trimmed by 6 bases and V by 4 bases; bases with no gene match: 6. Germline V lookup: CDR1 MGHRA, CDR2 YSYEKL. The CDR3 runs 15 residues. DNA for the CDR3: TGCGCCAGCAGCCGCGGGACTAGCGGTAGGGATACGCAGTATTTT. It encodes CASSRGTSGRDTQYF.

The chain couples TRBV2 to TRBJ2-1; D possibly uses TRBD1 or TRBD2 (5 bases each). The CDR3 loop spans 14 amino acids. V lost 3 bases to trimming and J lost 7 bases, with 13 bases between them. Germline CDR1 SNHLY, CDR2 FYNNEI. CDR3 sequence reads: CASSDGTLSNEQFF. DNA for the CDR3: TGTGCCAGCAGTGATGGGACCCTTTCGAATGAGCAGTTCTTC.

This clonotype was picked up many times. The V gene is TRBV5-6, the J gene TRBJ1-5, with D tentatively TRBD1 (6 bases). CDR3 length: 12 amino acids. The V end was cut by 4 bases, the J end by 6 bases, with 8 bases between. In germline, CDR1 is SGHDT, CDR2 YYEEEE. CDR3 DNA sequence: TGTGCCAGCAGCAAAGGGGGTCAGCCCCAGCATTTT. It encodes CASSKGGQPQHF.

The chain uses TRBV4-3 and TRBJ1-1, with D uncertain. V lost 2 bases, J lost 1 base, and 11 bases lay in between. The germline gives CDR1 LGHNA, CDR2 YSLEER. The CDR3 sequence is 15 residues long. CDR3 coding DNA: TGCGCCAGCAGCCAATATGCGGCGGGGAACACTGAAGCTTTCTTT. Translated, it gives CASSQYAAGNTEAFF.

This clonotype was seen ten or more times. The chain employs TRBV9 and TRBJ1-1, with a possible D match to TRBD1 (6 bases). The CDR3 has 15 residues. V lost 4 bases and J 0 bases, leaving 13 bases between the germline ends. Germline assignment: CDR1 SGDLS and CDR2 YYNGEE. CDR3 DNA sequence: TGTGCCAGCAGCCCCGGGGGACAAATGAACACTGAAGCTTTCTTT. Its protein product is CASSPGGQMNTEAFF.

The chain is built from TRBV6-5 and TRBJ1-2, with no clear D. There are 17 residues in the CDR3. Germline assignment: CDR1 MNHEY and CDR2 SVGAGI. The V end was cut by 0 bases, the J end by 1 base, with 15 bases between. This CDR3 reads CASSYSIASSLNYGYTF. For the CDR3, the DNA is TGTGCCAGCAGTTACTCGATCGCCTCCTCTCTTAACTATGGCTACACCTTC.

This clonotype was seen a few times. CDR3 coding DNA: TGTGCCAGCATCGAGCAGACTAGTGAGACCGGGGAGCTGTTTTTT. Translation gives CASIEQTSETGELFF. The rearrangement links TRBV5-4 to TRBJ2-2; tentative D call: TRBD2 (6 bases). Germline CDR1 and CDR2: SGHNT and YYREEE (reference sequence). With 6 bases removed from V and 5 bases from J, the gap between germline ends came to 17 bases. The CDR3 spans 15 residues. The whole variable domain, remainder taken from reference TRBV5-4 and TRBJ2-2, is ETGVTQSPTHLIKTRGQQVTLRCSSQSGHNTVSWYQQALGQGPQFIFQYYREEENGRGNFPPRFSGLQFPNYSSELNVNALELDDSALYLCASIEQTSETGELFFGEGSRLTVL.

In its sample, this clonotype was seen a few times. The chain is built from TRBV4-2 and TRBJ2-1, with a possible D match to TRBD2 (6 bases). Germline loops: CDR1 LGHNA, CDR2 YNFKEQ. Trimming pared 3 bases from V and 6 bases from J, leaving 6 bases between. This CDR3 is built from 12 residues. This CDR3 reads CASSQTSNEQFF. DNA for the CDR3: TGTGCCAGCAGCCAGACTAGCAATGAGCAGTTCTTC.

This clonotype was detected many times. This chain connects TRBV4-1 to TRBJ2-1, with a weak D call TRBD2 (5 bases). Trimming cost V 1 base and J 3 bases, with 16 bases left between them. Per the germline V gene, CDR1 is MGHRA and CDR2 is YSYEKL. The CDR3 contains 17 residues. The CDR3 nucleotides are TGCGCCAGCAGCCAAGGAGTCGACCGGGAAGTCTACAATGAGCAGTTCTTC. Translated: CASSQGVDREVYNEQFF.

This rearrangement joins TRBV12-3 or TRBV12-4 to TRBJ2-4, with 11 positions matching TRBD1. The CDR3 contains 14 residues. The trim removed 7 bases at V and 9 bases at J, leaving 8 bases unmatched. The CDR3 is CASTRGTGGFIQYF. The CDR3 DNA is TGTGCCAGCACCCGCGGGACAGGGGGTTTCATTCAGTACTTC.

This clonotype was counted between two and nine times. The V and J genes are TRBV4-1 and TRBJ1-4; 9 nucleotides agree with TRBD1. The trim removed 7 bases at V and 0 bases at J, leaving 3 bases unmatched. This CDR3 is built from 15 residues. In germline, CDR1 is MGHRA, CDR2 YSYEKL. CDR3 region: CASTRTGATNEKLFF. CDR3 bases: TGCGCCAGCACCCGGACAGGGGCAACTAATGAAAAACTGTTTTTT.

The CDR3 sequence: CASSATGDNQPQHF. The CDR3 DNA reads TGTGCCAGCAGCGCGACAGGGGACAATCAGCCCCAGCATTTT. This sequence joins TRBV7-6 and TRBJ1-5, with 8 bases that match TRBD1. Trimming at V came to 5 bases and at J to 3 bases, leaving 3 bases not matched to a gene. Germline V gene data show CDR1 as SGHVS and CDR2 as FNYEAQ. The length of the CDR3 is 14 residues.

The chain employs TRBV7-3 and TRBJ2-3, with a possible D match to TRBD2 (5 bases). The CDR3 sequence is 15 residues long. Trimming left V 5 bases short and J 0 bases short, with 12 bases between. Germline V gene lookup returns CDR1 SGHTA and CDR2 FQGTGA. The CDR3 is CASSPSGGSTDTQYF. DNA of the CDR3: TGTGCCAGCAGCCCGAGCGGAGGAAGCACAGATACGCAGTATTTT. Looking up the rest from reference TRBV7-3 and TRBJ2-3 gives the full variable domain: GAGVSQTPSNKVTEKGKYVELRCDPISGHTALYWYRQSLGQGPEFLIYFQGTGAADDSGLPNDRFFAVRPEGSVSTLKIQRTERGDSAVYLCASSPSGGSTDTQYFGPGTRLTVL.

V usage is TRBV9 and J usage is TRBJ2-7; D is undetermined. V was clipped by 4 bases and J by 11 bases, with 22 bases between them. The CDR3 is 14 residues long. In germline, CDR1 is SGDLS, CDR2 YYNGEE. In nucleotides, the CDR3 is TGTGCCAGCAGCCCCCACATCATTGAGCGTCCTAAGTACGTC. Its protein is CASSPHIIERPKYV.

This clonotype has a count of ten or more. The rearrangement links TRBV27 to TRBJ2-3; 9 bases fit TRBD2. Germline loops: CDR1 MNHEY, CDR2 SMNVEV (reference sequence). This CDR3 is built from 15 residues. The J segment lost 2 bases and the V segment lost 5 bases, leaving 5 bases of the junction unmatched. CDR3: CASSLLAGPTDTQYF. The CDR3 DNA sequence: TGTGCCAGCAGTCTCCTAGCGGGGCCCACAGATACGCAGTATTTT.